These T cell receptor beta chains were read from a single sample in a study of T cell responses to AZD1222 COVID-19 vaccine. Profiled with immunoSEQ multiplex PCR; TCRdb holds only in-frame clones, not every one. The table lists about 150,000 clones, about 90% of them singletons. Source: peripheral blood, taken on day 0 of AZD1222 vaccination. All receptors come from an adult in good health. CDR3s include the opening cysteine and the closing phenylalanine or tryptophan. A D gene is named only where the DNA matches it firmly. Size tells how often a clone was seen (once, few, many) or the class of an expanded clone, and some rows leave it out.

cdr3_length	d_call	v_call	j_call	clone_size	cdr3_nt	cdr3_aa
20	.	TRBV10-3	TRBJ1-6	.	TGTGCCATCAGTGAGCATTCCCCTGTAGGGGTAGCAAAAGAGGAATCACCCCTCCACTTT	CAISEHSPVGVAKEESPLHF
15	.	TRBV10-1	TRBJ1-1	.	TGCGCCAGCAGCCCCCATATAGGTGGGAACACTGAAGCTTTCTTT	CASSPHIGGNTEAFF
15	TRBD2	TRBV10-2	TRBJ2-3	.	TGCGCCAGCACTAGCGGGGCGCCTCTCGGAGATACGCAGTATTTT	CASTSGAPLGDTQYF
13	.	TRBV5-6	TRBJ1-1	.	TGTGCCAGCAGCTTGGGCCGGGGGTTGGGAGCTTTCTTT	CASSLGRGLGAFF
15	TRBD1	TRBV14	TRBJ1-1	once	TGTGCCAGCAGCCTCATCGGGACAGGGGGCATAGAAGCTTTCTTT	CASSLIGTGGIEAFF
13	.	TRBV6-5	TRBJ2-7	.	TGTGCCAGCAGTTACGGGGGGAGCTACGAGCAGTACTTC	CASSYGGSYEQYF
14	.	TRBV19	TRBJ1-6	.	TGTGCCAGTAAGGCCGATTTGGGGAATTCACCCCTCCACTTT	CASKADLGNSPLHF
15	.	TRBV21-1	TRBJ1-1	.	TGTGCCAGCAGCAAAAGGAGACAGGTTAGGGCTGAAGCTTTCTTT	CASSKRRQVRAEAFF
17	TRBD2	TRBV15	TRBJ2-1	.	TGTGCCACCAGCAGAGGATTCCCGGGACTAGCGGATAATGAGCAGTTCTTC	CATSRGFPGLADNEQFF
19	TRBD2	TRBV4-1	TRBJ2-7	.	TGCGCCAGCAGCCAAGAGTTCCCTATGTCCCTGCGGGGGGTCTACGAGCAGTACTTC	CASSQEFPMSLRGVYEQYF
13	.	TRBV28	TRBJ1-1	.	TGTGCCAGCAGTCACCTAGGGCCGACTGAAGCTTTCTTT	CASSHLGPTEAFF
13	TRBD1	TRBV6-5	TRBJ1-1	.	TGTGCCAGCAGGTTAGAGGGGGCGGGTGAAGCTTTCTTT	CASRLEGAGEAFF
14	.	TRBV7-2	TRBJ1-2	.	TGTGCCAGCAGCTTACAAGGGCCGAGCTATGGCTACACCTTC	CASSLQGPSYGYTF
14	TRBD1	TRBV14	TRBJ1-3	.	TGTGCCAGCAGGGAACAGGGGGCCGGAAACACCATATATTTT	CASREQGAGNTIYF
12	.	TRBV11-2	TRBJ1-2	.	TGTGCCAGCTTCGGGGATATCTATGGCTACACCTTC	CASFGDIYGYTF
14	TRBD1	TRBV28	TRBJ1-2	.	TGTGCCAGCGGGATTCGACAGGGCTTAGTTGGCTACACCTTC	CASGIRQGLVGYTF
16	TRBD1	TRBV7-9	TRBJ1-1	.	TGTGCCAGCAGCTTAATAAGGGGGCAATTGAACACTGAAGCTTTCTTT	CASSLIRGQLNTEAFF
13	.	TRBV7-3	TRBJ2-3	.	TGTGCCAGCAGCCTCTCGCCCCCAGATACGCAGTATTTT	CASSLSPPDTQYF
15	.	TRBV5-4	TRBJ1-6	.	TGTGCCAGCAGTTCCGGGGGCCAGATGAATTCACCCCTCCACTTT	CASSSGGQMNSPLHF
15	.	TRBV7-2	TRBJ2-1	.	TGTGCCAGCAGCCCGGGTGGGGGGACCTGGTATGAGCAGTTCTTC	CASSPGGGTWYEQFF
16	.	TRBV4-1	TRBJ1-6	.	TGCGCCAGCAGCCAAGAATGGGGGGCTTTATGGTCACCCCTCCACTTT	CASSQEWGALWSPLHF
13	.	TRBV2	TRBJ1-2	once	TGTGCCAGCAGTGTGGCAGGGACGTATGGCTACACCTTC	CASSVAGTYGYTF
18	TRBD2	TRBV4-2	TRBJ2-7	.	TGTGCCAGCAGCCAAGGGCGGAACGGACTAGCGGGAGTACGCGAGCAGTACTTC	CASSQGRNGLAGVREQYF
17	TRBD2	TRBV3-1/TRBV3-2	TRBJ2-3	.	TGTGCCAGCAGCCCCTCAGGACTAGCGGGGTACACAGATACGCAGTATTTT	CASSPSGLAGYTDTQYF
14	TRBD1	TRBV7-9	TRBJ2-7	.	TGTGCCAGCAGCTGGACAGGGAAGTCCTACGAGCAGTACTTC	CASSWTGKSYEQYF
19	TRBD2	TRBV7-2	TRBJ2-1	.	TGTGCCAGCAGCTCTTCGGGTCTCCCAGCGGGAGTATTTAGGAATGAGCAGTTCTTC	CASSSSGLPAGVFRNEQFF
15	.	TRBV5-4	TRBJ1-1	.	TGTGCCAGCAGCTTTAATGGGGACATGAACACTGAAGCTTTCTTT	CASSFNGDMNTEAFF
13	.	TRBV12-3/TRBV12-4	TRBJ1-6	.	TGTGCCAGCACAGTCCAGGGGAATTCACCCCTCCACTTT	CASTVQGNSPLHF
15	.	TRBV4-2	TRBJ2-5	.	TGTGCCAGCAGCCAAGATGGGGCCCGACAAGAGACCCAGTACTTC	CASSQDGARQETQYF
16	.	TRBV7-8	TRBJ2-7	.	TGTGCCAGCAGCTTATACGGATGGGGGCAAGGGGACGAGCAGTACTTC	CASSLYGWGQGDEQYF
15	.	TRBV5-4	TRBJ2-1	.	TGTGCCAGCAGCTTCGGGGACTTACTCTACAATGAGCAGTTCTTC	CASSFGDLLYNEQFF
16	TRBD1	TRBV4-1	TRBJ1-6	.	TGCGCCAGCAGCCAAGAGGTGGGACAGAGGACTTCACCCCTCCACTTT	CASSQEVGQRTSPLHF
12	.	TRBV10-3	TRBJ2-1	.	TGTGCCATCAGACCTCTCGGGGATGAGCAGTTCTTC	CAIRPLGDEQFF
11	.	TRBV28	TRBJ1-2	once	TGTGCCAGCAGTTTGAACTATGGCTACACCTTC	CASSLNYGYTF
15	TRBD2	TRBV7-9	TRBJ2-5	.	TGTGCCAGCAGCTTAGCGGCGGGGGGGCAAGAGACCCAGTACTTC	CASSLAAGGQETQYF
11	.	TRBV7-9	TRBJ1-1	.	TGTGCCAGCAGCTTAGCCGGAGAAGCTTTCTTT	CASSLAGEAFF
15	.	TRBV6-2/TRBV6-3	TRBJ2-7	once	TGTGCCAGCAGTTACCCCGACAGGAGCTTCTACGAGCAGTACTTC	CASSYPDRSFYEQYF
13	.	TRBV12-3/TRBV12-4	TRBJ2-5	once	TGTGCCAGCAGTTTAGCGTTAGCCCGGCGTGAGCACTTC	CASSLALARREHF
15	.	TRBV7-6	TRBJ1-4	.	TGTGCCAGCAGCTTATATCAGGGCCCAAATGAAAAACTGTTTTTT	CASSLYQGPNEKLFF
16	.	TRBV7-8	TRBJ1-3	many	TGTGCCAGCAGTTCCCAACGATCTTTCTCTGGAAACACCATATATTTT	CASSSQRSFSGNTIYF
13	.	TRBV2	TRBJ1-1	.	TGTGCCGGACACAGGGAGGAGAACACTGAAGCTTTCTTT	CAGHREENTEAFF
15	TRBD2	TRBV27	TRBJ2-3	.	TGTGCCAGCAGTTCCCGGGGGGGGCAGGCAGATACGCAGTATTTT	CASSSRGGQADTQYF
14	.	TRBV30	TRBJ1-5	.	TGTGCCTGGAGTGAGAAGGGAGTGCGTCAGCCCCAGCATTTT	CAWSEKGVRQPQHF
13	.	TRBV30	TRBJ1-2	.	TGTGCCTGGAGTTACAGGGTGCCCGGCGGCTACACCTTC	CAWSYRVPGGYTF
12	.	TRBV18	TRBJ2-2	.	TGTGCCAGCTCAACGACTAGCGGGGAGCTGTTTTTT	CASSTTSGELFF
13	TRBD1	TRBV9	TRBJ2-7	once	TGTGCCAGCAGCCCGGGACAGCCCTACGAGCAGTACTTC	CASSPGQPYEQYF
13	.	TRBV14	TRBJ1-1	.	TGTGCCAGCAGCCGAGACAGGACGTTCGAAGCTTTCTTT	CASSRDRTFEAFF
15	.	TRBV4-1	TRBJ1-5	.	TGCGCCAGCAGCCAGTACGATGGGATCGATCAGCCCCAGCATTTT	CASSQYDGIDQPQHF
15	TRBD1	TRBV27	TRBJ1-4	.	TGTGCCAGCAGATCCTATGGACAGGGTAATGAAAAACTGTTTTTT	CASRSYGQGNEKLFF
15	.	TRBV11-2	TRBJ2-7	.	TGTGCCAGCAGCCCAACGGGGGCAGGGACCTACGAGCAGTACTTC	CASSPTGAGTYEQYF
16	TRBD1	TRBV7-9	TRBJ2-2	.	TGTGCCAGCAGCACCGCCGGGACAGCGAACACCGGGGAGCTGTTTTTT	CASSTAGTANTGELFF
15	TRBD1	TRBV5-1	TRBJ1-6	.	TGCGCCAGCAGCTATCGGACAGGGACTAATTCACCCCTCCACTTT	CASSYRTGTNSPLHF
16	TRBD1	TRBV11-2	TRBJ1-5	.	TGTGCCAGCAGCAGAGGGGGAGGGGGCGGAAATCAGCCCCAGCATTTT	CASSRGGGGGNQPQHF
13	TRBD1	TRBV2	TRBJ1-2	once	TGTGCCAGCAGTGCAGGGGGCAGCTATGGCTACACCTTC	CASSAGGSYGYTF
15	.	TRBV7-6	TRBJ2-1	.	TGTGCCAGCAGCTCCTCCGGTAGTAGCGACAATGAGCAGTTCTTC	CASSSSGSSDNEQFF